Shown below are 31 T cell receptor beta chains from a single sample sequenced in a study of blood T cell repertoires in COVID-19. Sequencing was performed with immunoSEQ multiplex PCR; in TCRdb, only in-frame clones are kept and a portion is missing. The table includes about 81,000 clones, 90% to 95% detected once. The sample comprised peripheral blood. These receptors originate from a human donor with active COVID-19. The donor label of this sample is uncertain.

The chain has TRBV9 and TRBJ2-5; 10 bases line up with TRBD2. The CDR3 contains 16 residues. The V gene's germline CDR1 is SGDLS and CDR2 YYNGEE. The V gene end was trimmed by 2 bases and the J gene end by 2 bases; junction bases not matched to a gene: 6. The DNA for the CDR3 is TGTGCCAGCAGCGTGTCTAGCGGGGGAGTTCAAGAGACCCAGTACTTC. Protein sequence: CASSVSSGGVQETQYF.

The CDR3 coding sequence is TGTGCCAGTAGTAACGCGCTAGCGGGGTGGGCCCCGAATGAGCAGTTCTTC. Translation: CASSNALAGWAPNEQFF. The chain uses TRBV19 and TRBJ2-1; 9 bases fit TRBD2. CDR3 length equals 17 residues. CDR1 and CDR2 from the germline V gene are LNHDA and SQIVND (reference sequence). V gave up 4 bases and J gave up 7 bases; unmatched junction bases: 14.

The gene calls are TRBV4-1 and TRBJ2-1; D may be TRBD1 (5 bases). CDR3 length equals 17 residues. V gave up 1 base and J gave up 10 bases, with 23 bases separating them. Per germline, CDR1 MGHRA and CDR2 YSYEKL. CDR3 DNA sequence: TGCGCCAGCAGCCAAGTGGGCACCGCAGGGTCTCGAAGGGAGCAGTTCTTC. Protein: CASSQVGTAGSRREQFF.

This clone was recorded a few times. The V call is TRBV11-3, the J call TRBJ2-1, with 9 bases identical to TRBD1. This CDR3 region has 14 residues. Germline V gene sequence: CDR1 SGHNT, CDR2 YENEEA. V lost 2 bases to trimming and J lost 7 bases; unmatched junction nucleotides: 3. CDR3 residues: CASSLSGTGNEQFF. Written as DNA, the CDR3 is TGTGCCAGCAGCTTAAGCGGGACAGGGAATGAGCAGTTCTTC.

This clone was seen a handful of times. The chain employs TRBV7-8 and TRBJ1-6, with 7 bases aligning to TRBD1. Germline values: CDR1 SGHVS, CDR2 FQNEAQ. The CDR3 spans 15 residues. The J segment lost 6 bases and the V segment lost 5 bases, leaving 7 bases of the junction unmatched. CDR3 residues: CASSLSGTANSPLHF. CDR3 nucleotides: TGTGCCAGCAGCCTCTCCGGGACAGCTAATTCACCCCTCCACTTT.

This CDR3 reads CASSFVPRTNNEQFF. In DNA, the CDR3 is TGTGCCAGCAGTTTTGTTCCCCGAACTAACAATGAGCAGTTCTTC. This rearrangement joins TRBV27 to TRBJ2-1; D is undetermined. The V and J ends lost 3 bases and 5 bases respectively, with 14 bases between them. The CDR3 is 15 amino acids. CDR1 MNHEY and CDR2 SMNVEV come from the germline V gene (reference sequence).

The genes are TRBV10-3 and TRBJ2-1; 9 nucleotides align to TRBD2. CDR3 length equals 19 residues. Germline V CDR1 and CDR2: ENHRY, SYGVKD. V trimming: 0 bases; J trimming: 0 bases; junction bases outside the gene matches: 9. The CDR3: CAISESTGLALSSYNEQFF. DNA of the CDR3: TGTGCCATCAGTGAGTCGACAGGACTAGCGCTTAGCTCCTACAATGAGCAGTTCTTC.

The rearrangement joins TRBV27 to TRBJ2-7; D is possibly TRBD1 (6 bases). V lost 6 bases, J lost 3 bases, and 18 bases lay in between. Germline V gene lookup returns CDR1 MNHEY and CDR2 SMNVEV (reference sequence). The CDR3 has 15 amino acids. CDR3 sequence: CASSRSPGVGYEQYF. CDR3 in DNA: TGTGCCAGCAGCAGAAGCCCAGGGGTGGGCTACGAGCAGTACTTC.

CDR3 sequence: CASSRGQGWHEQYF. CDR3 in DNA: TGTGCCAGCAGCCGCGGACAGGGCTGGCACGAGCAGTACTTC. The chain has TRBV6-5 and TRBJ2-7; TRBD1 matches 8 bases. The CDR3 loop spans 14 amino acids. Per the germline V gene, CDR1 is MNHEY and CDR2 is SVGAGI. V was clipped by 6 bases and J by 5 bases; unmatched bases: 9.

The chain joins TRBV4-1 to TRBJ2-7, with TRBD2 matching over 9 bases. The CDR3 runs to 15 residues. V lost 2 bases to trimming and J lost 4 bases; unmatched junction nucleotides: 6. Germline values: CDR1 MGHRA, CDR2 YSYEKL. The CDR3 spells CASSQPSGRKYEQYF. Here the CDR3 DNA reads TGCGCCAGCAGCCAACCGAGCGGGAGGAAGTACGAGCAGTACTTC.

This chain links TRBV5-1 with TRBJ2-7, with a weak D call TRBD1 (6 bases). The length of the CDR3 is 14 residues. The V end was cut by 1 base, the J end by 4 bases, with 12 bases between. CDR1 and CDR2 (germline): SGHRS, YFSETQ. The CDR3, as DNA: TGCGCCAGCAGCTTGCGCGACAGGATATACGAGCAGTACTTC. This gives the protein CASSLRDRIYEQYF.

This chain uses TRBV5-4 with TRBJ2-3; 11 nucleotides match TRBD2. The CDR3 has 18 residues. Germline CDR1 and CDR2: SGHNT and YYREEE (reference sequence). J was trimmed by 0 bases and V by 4 bases; bases with no gene match: 10. The CDR3 DNA follows: TGTGCCAGCAGCCCGGATAGCGGGAGGGTTTCTAGCACAGATACGCAGTATTTT. Protein: CASSPDSGRVSSTDTQYF.

The chain is built from TRBV6-2 or TRBV6-3 and TRBJ2-7, with a possible D match to TRBD1 (6 bases). With 5 bases removed from V and 2 bases from J, the gap between germline ends came to 10 bases. From germline, CDR1 is MNHEY and CDR2 SVGEGT. This CDR3 comprises 13 residues. CDR3 nucleotide sequence: TGTGCCAGCAGTCCGACAGGACCCTACGAGCAGTACTTC. It specifies CASSPTGPYEQYF.

The V call is TRBV3-1 (or the pseudogene TRBV3-2), the J call TRBJ1-5; 7 nucleotides agree with TRBD1. CDR3 length equals 14 residues. CDR1 LGHDT and CDR2 YNNKEL come from the germline V gene (reference sequence). The V segment lost 3 bases and the J segment 7 bases; nucleotides outside the gene matches: 6. The DNA of the CDR3 is TGTGCCAGCAGCCACAGGGGGGAAGGGCAGCCCCAGCATTTT. It is translated as CASSHRGEGQPQHF.

The CDR3 protein is CASSLDITVYEQYF. The CDR3 DNA sequence: TGTGCCAGCAGCTTAGATATAACAGTTTACGAGCAGTACTTC. The rearrangement joins TRBV11-2 to TRBJ2-7; D gene unclear. CDR3 size: 14 residues. Germline V CDR1 and CDR2: SGHAT, FQNNGV. The germline V and J ends were trimmed by 0 bases and 4 bases, with 10 bases remaining between them.

The chain has TRBV18 and TRBJ1-6; D unresolved. V lost 5 bases and J lost 5, with 10 bases in between. The CDR3 extends over 14 amino acids. CDR1 is KGHSH and CDR2 is LQKENI in the germline V gene. In DNA form, the CDR3 reads TGTGCCAGCTCAGTCTCGGGGAATAATTCACCCCTCCACTTT. Translating gives CASSVSGNNSPLHF. Filled out from reference TRBV18 and TRBJ1-6, the complete variable domain reads NAGVMQNPRHLVRRRGQEARLRCSPMKGHSHVYWYRQLPEEGLKFMVYLQKENIIDESGMPKERFSAEFPKEGPSILRIQQVVRGDSAAYFCASSVSGNNSPLHFGNGTRLTVT.

V gene TRBV25-1 combines with J gene TRBJ2-3; TRBD2 agrees at 14 bases. V trimming: 5 bases; J trimming: 5 bases; junction bases outside the gene matches: 6. This CDR3 region has 16 residues. CDR1 and CDR2 (germline): MGHDK, SYGVNS. CDR3 bases: TGTGCCAGCAGTAAGGGACTAGCGGGAGTGTTAGATACGCAGTATTTT. The encoded protein is CASSKGLAGVLDTQYF.

This clone was seen once. The chain couples TRBV2 to TRBJ1-2; 12 bases fit TRBD1. CDR1 and CDR2 (germline): SNHLY, FYNNEI. The CDR3 length is 13 residues. V was clipped by 8 bases and J by 8 bases; unmatched bases: 6. Here the CDR3 DNA reads TGTGCCAGCGGGCGGGACAGGGGGCAGGGCTACACCTTC. This encodes CASGRDRGQGYTF.

V is TRBV29-1 and J is TRBJ2-2, with D perhaps matching TRBD1 (5 bases). CDR3 length equals 13 residues. Trimming took off 2 bases at V and 6 bases at J, with 10 bases between the two ends. The germline V gene has CDR1 SQVTM and CDR2 ANQGSEA. The CDR3 region is CSVEQGGAGELFF. In DNA, the CDR3 is TGCAGCGTTGAACAGGGTGGGGCCGGGGAGCTGTTTTTT.

J is TRBJ1-3 and V is TRBV5-4; D is ambiguous. The germline V gene encodes CDR1 SGHNT and CDR2 YYREEE (reference sequence). The germline V and J ends were trimmed by 6 bases and 0 bases, with 13 bases remaining between them. This CDR3 has 15 residues. For the CDR3, the DNA is TGTGCCAGCACCACCCCGGGGTCCTCTGGAAACACCATATATTTT. It encodes CASTTPGSSGNTIYF.

This clone is a singleton in its sample. This chain links TRBV29-1 with TRBJ2-5; maybe TRBD2 (6 bases). The CDR3 sequence is 12 residues long. Trimming stripped 6 bases from V and 2 bases from J, with 10 bases between. Germline CDR1 and CDR2: SQVTM and ANQGSEA. CDR3 protein: CSVEGFQETQYF. CDR3 nucleotides: TGCAGCGTGGAGGGTTTTCAAGAGACCCAGTACTTC.

The chain recombines TRBV28 with TRBJ2-7; no reliable D call. Trimming left V 5 bases short and J 1 base short, with 9 bases between. Germline V gene data show CDR1 as MDHEN and CDR2 as SYDVKM. The CDR3 consists of 13 residues. The CDR3 region is CASSHPVSYEQYF. In DNA form, the CDR3 reads TGTGCCAGCAGTCATCCGGTATCCTACGAGCAGTACTTC.

CDR3 amino acids: CASSLGHVKETQYF. DNA of the CDR3: TGTGCCAGCAGCTTGGGACACGTTAAAGAGACCCAGTACTTC. The chain has TRBV5-5 and TRBJ2-5; no firm D call. This CDR3 has 14 residues. V was shortened by 0 bases and J by 3 bases, with 9 bases between the two germline ends. Germline CDR1 and CDR2: SGHKS and YYEKEE (reference sequence).

The chain carries TRBV10-3 and TRBJ2-7; 9 positions agree with TRBD1. V lost 11 bases, J lost 5 bases, and 16 bases stayed unmatched. This CDR3 has 15 residues. CDR1 and CDR2 (germline): ENHRY, SYGVKD. CDR3 in DNA: TGTGCCTCCGCAACCCGGGACAGGGCGGTCCACGAGCAGTACTTC. It translates to CASATRDRAVHEQYF.

The chain uses TRBV6-5 and TRBJ2-7; 8 bases are shared with TRBD2. Per the germline V gene, CDR1 is MNHEY and CDR2 is SVGAGI. V was clipped by 2 bases and J by 3 bases; unmatched bases: 3. The length of the CDR3 is 14 residues. The CDR3 bases are TGTGCCAGCAGTTACGGCGGGGGGAGCTACGAGCAGTACTTC. Its protein is CASSYGGGSYEQYF.

The chain combines TRBV20-1 with TRBJ2-5; 9 bases map to TRBD2. This CDR3 spans 15 amino acids. CDR1 DFQATT and CDR2 SNEGSKA come from the germline V gene (reference sequence). Losses at the gene ends were 3 bases for V and 4 bases for J; bases not matched to a gene: 9. CDR3 loop: CSASPLAGVRETQYF. CDR3 nucleotide sequence: TGCAGTGCTAGTCCCTTAGCGGGAGTGAGAGAGACCCAGTACTTC.

The CDR3 sequence: CASSLRRGGLNTGELFF. The CDR3 region has the DNA TGTGCCAGCAGCTTGCGGCGGGGGGGGTTGAACACCGGGGAGCTGTTTTTT. The chain joins TRBV5-4 to TRBJ2-2; 9 nucleotides align to TRBD2. Trimming removed 1 base from V and 1 base from J; junction bases left unmatched: 5. CDR1 is SGHNT, CDR2 YYREEE, per germline (reference sequence). This CDR3 is 17 amino acids long.

The V and J genes are TRBV29-1 and TRBJ2-7; 13 nucleotides line up with TRBD2. V lost 6 bases and J lost 4; bases outside the gene matches: 6. The germline V gene encodes CDR1 SQVTM and CDR2 ANQGSEA. The CDR3 spans 14 residues. The CDR3 region has the DNA TGCAGCGTCGGAGGACTAGCGGGAGAGTACGAGCAGTACTTC. Its translation is CSVGGLAGEYEQYF.

The V gene is TRBV24-1, the J gene TRBJ2-1; 8 bases align to TRBD1. The CDR3 consists of 13 residues. The germline CDR1 and CDR2 sequences are KGHDR and SFDVKD. V was clipped by 5 bases and J by 6 bases; unmatched bases: 2. CDR3 DNA: TGTGCCACCAGTGGGACAGGGTCCAATGAGCAGTTCTTC. Its protein product is CATSGTGSNEQFF.

This chain connects TRBV6-5 to TRBJ2-4; TRBD2 matches 7 bases. V was pared by 5 bases and J by 4 bases, with 8 bases of the junction left unmatched. CDR1 is MNHEY and CDR2 is SVGAGI in the germline V gene. This CDR3 has 15 amino acids. CDR3 loop: CASSPVGGGKNIQYF. The DNA of the CDR3 is TGTGCCAGCAGTCCTGTTGGGGGGGGGAAAAACATTCAGTACTTC.

V usage is TRBV10-3 and J usage is TRBJ1-1, with TRBD1 as a possible D gene (6 bases). V lost 5 bases and J lost 1, with 11 bases in between. The CDR3 contains 14 residues. Germline V gene lookup returns CDR1 ENHRY and CDR2 SYGVKD. CDR3 bases: TGTGCCATCAGTACCGACAGGACGAACACTGAAGCTTTCTTT. Translated, it gives CAISTDRTNTEAFF.